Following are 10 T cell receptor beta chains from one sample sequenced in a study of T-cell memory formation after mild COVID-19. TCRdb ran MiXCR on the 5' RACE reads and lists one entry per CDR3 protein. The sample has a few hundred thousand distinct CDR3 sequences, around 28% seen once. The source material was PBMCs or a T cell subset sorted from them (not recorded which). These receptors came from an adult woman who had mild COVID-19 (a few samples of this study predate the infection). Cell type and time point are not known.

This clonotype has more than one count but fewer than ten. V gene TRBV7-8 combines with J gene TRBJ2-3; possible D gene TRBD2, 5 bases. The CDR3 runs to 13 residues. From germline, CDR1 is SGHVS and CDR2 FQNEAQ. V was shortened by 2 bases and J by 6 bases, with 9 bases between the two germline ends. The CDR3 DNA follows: TGTGCCAGCAGCTTAACTAGGTGGGATACGCAGTATTTT. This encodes CASSLTRWDTQYF.

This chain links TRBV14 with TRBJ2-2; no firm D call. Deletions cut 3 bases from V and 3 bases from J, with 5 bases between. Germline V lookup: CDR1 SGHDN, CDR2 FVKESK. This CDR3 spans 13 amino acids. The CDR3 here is CASSHRYTGELFF. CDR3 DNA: TGTGCCAGCAGCCATCGCTACACCGGGGAGCTGTTTTTT.

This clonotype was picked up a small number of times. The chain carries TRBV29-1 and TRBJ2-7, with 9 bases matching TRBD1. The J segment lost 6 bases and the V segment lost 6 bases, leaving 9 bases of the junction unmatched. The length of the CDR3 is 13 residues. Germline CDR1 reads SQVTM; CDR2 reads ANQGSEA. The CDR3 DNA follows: TGCAGCGTCTCCGGGACAGGGACTGGCGAGCAGTACTTC. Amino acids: CSVSGTGTGEQYF.

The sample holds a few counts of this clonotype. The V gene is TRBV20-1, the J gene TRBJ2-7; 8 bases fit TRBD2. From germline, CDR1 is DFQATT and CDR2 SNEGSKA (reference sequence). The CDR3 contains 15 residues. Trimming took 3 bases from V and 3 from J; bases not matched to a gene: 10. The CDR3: CSASRAGTRGYEQYF. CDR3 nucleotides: TGCAGTGCTAGCCGTGCCGGGACTAGAGGCTACGAGCAGTACTTC.

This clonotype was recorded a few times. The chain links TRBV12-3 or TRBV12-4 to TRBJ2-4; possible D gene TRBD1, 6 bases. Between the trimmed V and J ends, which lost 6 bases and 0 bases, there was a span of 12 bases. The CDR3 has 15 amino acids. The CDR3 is CASSITGIAKNIQYF. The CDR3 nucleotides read TGTGCCAGCAGCATTACAGGGATAGCCAAAAACATTCAGTACTTC.

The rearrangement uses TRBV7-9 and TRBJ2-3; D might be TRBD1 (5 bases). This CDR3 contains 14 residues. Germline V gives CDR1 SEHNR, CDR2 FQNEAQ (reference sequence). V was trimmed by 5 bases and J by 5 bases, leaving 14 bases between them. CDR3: CASSVLWGGDTQYF. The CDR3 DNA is TGTGCCAGCAGCGTCCTTTGGGGCGGAGATACGCAGTATTTT.

The CDR3 here is CASRSDRGRDTQYF. The CDR3 DNA sequence: TGCGCCAGCAGGTCGGACAGGGGGCGAGATACGCAGTATTTT. The chain links TRBV5-1 to TRBJ2-3; 11 nucleotides line up with TRBD1. This CDR3 has 14 amino acids. Germline V lookup: CDR1 SGHRS, CDR2 YFSETQ. Trimming cost V 5 bases and J 5 bases; bases outside gene matches: 4.

CDR3 amino acids: CASSSVDRGKLFF. For the CDR3, the DNA is TGCGCCAGCAGCTCCGTGGACAGGGGAAAACTGTTTTTT. The chain is built from TRBV5-1 and TRBJ1-4; TRBD1 aligns across 9 bases. There are 13 residues in the CDR3. Germline V gives CDR1 SGHRS, CDR2 YFSETQ. V was pared by 3 bases and J by 10 bases, with 4 bases of the junction left unmatched.

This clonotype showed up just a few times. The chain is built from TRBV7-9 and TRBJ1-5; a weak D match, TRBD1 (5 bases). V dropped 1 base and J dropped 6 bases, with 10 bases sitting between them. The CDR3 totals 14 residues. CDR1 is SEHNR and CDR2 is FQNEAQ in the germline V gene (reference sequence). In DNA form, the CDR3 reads TGTGCCAGCAGCTTAGGATCGGGGACTCAGCCCCAGCATTTT. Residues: CASSLGSGTQPQHF.

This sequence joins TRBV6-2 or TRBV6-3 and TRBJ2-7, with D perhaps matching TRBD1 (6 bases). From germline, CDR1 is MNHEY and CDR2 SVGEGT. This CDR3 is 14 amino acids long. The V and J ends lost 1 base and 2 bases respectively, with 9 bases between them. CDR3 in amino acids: CASSYFGQTYEQYF. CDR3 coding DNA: TGTGCCAGCAGTTACTTTGGACAGACCTACGAGCAGTACTTC.